A single sample is the source of the 9 T cell receptor beta chains below, sequenced in a study of T cell responses to AZD1222 COVID-19 vaccine (TCRdb year 2021). The sample's time point label, in plain terms: about 28 days (+/-7) after the second vaccine dose. Library preparation employed the immunoSEQ multiplex PCR assay. Drawn from immuneACCESS, this table holds only the in-frame rearrangements with V and J called that TCRdb kept. Clones are partly lost; checked studies trace under half to an unresolved V gene and leave the rest unexplained. This sample lists approximately 96,000 clones; 86% were detected once. The ten top clones hold about 6% of the sample. The sample in question was peripheral blood, obtained 28 days after the second AZD1222 dose. The receptors come from an adult who received the AZD1222 COVID-19 vaccine.

V usage is TRBV15 and J usage is TRBJ1-1; TRBD1 matches 8 bases. V gave up 3 bases and J gave up 6 bases; unmatched junction bases: 9. Germline V lookup: CDR1 LNHNV, CDR2 YYDKDF (reference sequence). This CDR3 contains 15 residues. The CDR3 sequence is CATSRDRDGHAEAFF. CDR3 sequence (DNA): TGTGCCACCAGCAGGGACAGGGACGGGCACGCTGAAGCTTTCTTT.

The chain has TRBV28 and TRBJ1-4; TRBD1 matches 7 bases. V was clipped by 4 bases and J by 8 bases; unmatched bases: 4. Germline V gene sequence: CDR1 MDHEN, CDR2 SYDVKM. The CDR3 totals 13 residues. CDR3 coding DNA: TGTGCCAGCAGTTCACAGGGGCGGGAAAAACTGTTTTTT. This translates into CASSSQGREKLFF.

The CDR3 here is CASSLAAPRGDNEQFF. As DNA, the CDR3 is TGCGCCAGCAGCTTGGCCGCGCCAAGGGGGGATAATGAGCAGTTCTTC. The chain couples TRBV5-1 to TRBJ2-1; D might be TRBD1 or TRBD2, each matching 6 bases. V lost 0 bases, J lost 7 bases, and 17 bases lay in between. The CDR3 covers 16 residues. CDR1 is SGHRS, CDR2 YFSETQ, per germline. The full variable domain, in which reference TRBV5-1 and TRBJ2-1 provide the parts outside the CDR3, is KAGVTQTPRYLIKTRGQQVTLSCSPISGHRSVSWYQQTPGQGLQFLFEYFSETQRNKGNFPGRFSGRQFSNSRSEMNVSTLELGDSALYLCASSLAAPRGDNEQFFGPGTRLTVL.

The chain is built from TRBV19 and TRBJ2-7; the D is unclear. Deletions cut 0 bases from V and 5 bases from J, with 11 bases between. The CDR3 is 14 amino acids. Looked up from germline, CDR1 is LNHDA and CDR2 is SQIVND (reference sequence). CDR3 nucleotide sequence: TGTGCCAGTAGTATAGATCTCCTGTACGACGAGCAGTACTTC. It specifies CASSIDLLYDEQYF.

The chain employs TRBV9 and TRBJ2-1; TRBD2 might be the D (5 bases). The CDR3 runs 14 residues. Germline V gene lookup returns CDR1 SGDLS and CDR2 YYNGEE. V gave up 0 bases and J gave up 10 bases, with 14 bases separating them. The chain's CDR3 is CASSVGAQTGEQFF. Written as DNA, the CDR3 is TGTGCCAGCAGCGTAGGGGCCCAAACGGGAGAGCAGTTCTTC.

This clone occurred a few times. This chain connects TRBV5-1 to TRBJ1-1, with D perhaps TRBD1 (5 bases). This CDR3 has 16 amino acids. Trimming removed 3 bases from V and 1 base from J, with 16 bases in between. CDR1 and CDR2 (germline): SGHRS, YFSETQ. The chain's CDR3 is CASSSGDSIGNTEAFF. CDR3 coding DNA: TGCGCCAGCAGCTCGGGGGACTCAATAGGGAACACTGAAGCTTTCTTT.

This clone was seen a single time. The chain recombines TRBV5-6 with TRBJ2-1, with 10 bases lining up with TRBD2. The germline V gene has CDR1 SGHDT and CDR2 YYEEEE. This CDR3 has 17 residues. V was pared by 2 bases and J by 8 bases, with 13 bases of the junction left unmatched. The CDR3 nucleotides read TGTGCCAGCAGCTTTCTTGGAGGGACTAGCGTGAGCGATGAGCAGTTCTTC. Its protein is CASSFLGGTSVSDEQFF. Drawing the rest from reference TRBV5-6 and TRBJ2-1, the complete variable domain is DAGVTQSPTHLIKTRGQQVTLRCSPKSGHDTVSWYQQALGQGPQFIFQYYEEEERQRGNFPDRFSGHQFPNYSSELNVNALLLGDSALYLCASSFLGGTSVSDEQFFGPGTRLTVL.

V usage is TRBV19 and J usage is TRBJ2-7; D remains ambiguous. V shed 3 bases and J shed 10 bases, with 16 bases lying between them. This CDR3 spans 13 amino acids. In germline, CDR1 is LNHDA, CDR2 SQIVND (reference sequence). CDR3 protein: CASSMSSGYSQYF. In nucleotides, the CDR3 is TGTGCCAGTAGTATGAGCAGTGGGTACAGTCAGTACTTC.

The count of this clone is one. The V gene is TRBV2, the J gene TRBJ2-2; D is uncertain. The ends were cut back, 3 bases at V and 1 base at J, with 3 bases in the middle. This CDR3 has 13 amino acids. CDR1 and CDR2 (germline): SNHLY, FYNNEI. CDR3 coding DNA: TGTGCCAGCAGTGAGGAGAACACCGGGGAGCTGTTTTTT. Its protein is CASSEENTGELFF.